The clone carrying this T cell receptor (beta chain) appeared a few times. The data were produced by immunoSEQ multiplex PCR, yet TCRdb's version contains in-frame clones alone and is incomplete. The repertoire holds under 12,000 clones, about four fifths seen once, with around 11% in the top ten. This specimen comes from a study of sequential checkpoint blockade in melanoma. Study overall: Patients were randomized 1:1 to nivolumab-then-ipilimumab or ipilimumab-then-nivolumab first-line.

With V trimmed by 4 bases and J by 2 bases, 6 bases remained unmatched. Germline CDR1 reads KGHSH; CDR2 reads LQKENI. The CDR3 is made up of 16 amino acids. The treatment denotes: randomized to nivolumab then ipilimumab (arm A) or the reverse (arm B). Patients had received no earlier DNA-damaging chemotherapy. Live CD3+CD8+ CD19− CD56− cells were sorted from PBMCs. This sequence joins TRBV18 and TRBJ2-1; 9 positions agree with TRBD1. The clonotype was recovered from a human donor with melanoma. The specimen comprised CD8+ T cells sorted from blood (inferred from file names), sampled from a patient given nivolumab and ipilimumab in sequence. In DNA, the CDR3 is TGTGCCAGCTCACACCGGGACAGGGAACCCTACAATGAGCAGTTCTTC. It is translated as CASSHRDREPYNEQFF. Together with reference TRBV18 and TRBJ2-1, the CDR3 gives the full variable domain: NAGVMQNPRHLVRRRGQEARLRCSPMKGHSHVYWYRQLPEEGLKFMVYLQKENIIDESGMPKERFSAEFPKEGPSILRIQQVVRGDSAAYFCASSHRDREPYNEQFFGPGTRLTVL.